This T cell receptor beta chain was documented in a study of cytomegalovirus exposure and HLA in healthy donors. General observations from the study: A few chains linked to CMV were shown in vitro to be specific for CMV antigens. Earlier analysis found most TCR beta V segments productive about 87% or about 30% of the time. Cytomegalovirus status was reportedly diagnosed by the classifier with high specificity and sensitivity.

Primers included in the PCR were 60 Vbeta and 13 Jbeta primers. Using immunoSEQ multiplex PCR, the repertoire was profiled, and TCRdb retains in-frame clones only, with some absent. The sample records 170,000 or so clones, less than 80% being singletons. Germline V gives CDR1 SGHTA, CDR2 FQGTGA. Losses at the gene ends were 3 bases for V and 7 bases for J; bases not matched to a gene: 14. This CDR3 has 16 residues. This clone was detected once. Its antigen is not known. Material: PBMCs. The source is a middle-aged woman in good health and CMV-seronegative. The chain has TRBV7-3 and TRBJ2-7; 8 positions match TRBD2. DNA of the CDR3: TGTGCCAGCAGCTTGGCTAGCGGGTACCCCCTGAGGGAGCAGTACTTC. It codes for CASSLASGYPLREQYF.